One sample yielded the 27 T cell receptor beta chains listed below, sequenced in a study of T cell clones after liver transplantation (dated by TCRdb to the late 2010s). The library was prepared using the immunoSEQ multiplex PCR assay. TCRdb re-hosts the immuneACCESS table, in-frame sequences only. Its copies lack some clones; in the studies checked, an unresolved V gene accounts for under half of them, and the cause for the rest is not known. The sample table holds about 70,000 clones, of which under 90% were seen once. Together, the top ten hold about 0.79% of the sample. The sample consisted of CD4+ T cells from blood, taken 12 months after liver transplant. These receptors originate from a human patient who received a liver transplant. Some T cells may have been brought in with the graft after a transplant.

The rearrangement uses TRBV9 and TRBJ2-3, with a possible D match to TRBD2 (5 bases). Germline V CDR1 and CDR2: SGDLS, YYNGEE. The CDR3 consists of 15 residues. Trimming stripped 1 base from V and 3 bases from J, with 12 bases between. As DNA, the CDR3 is TGTGCCAGCAGCGTAACCGGGGATGGGACAGATACGCAGTATTTT. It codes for CASSVTGDGTDTQYF.

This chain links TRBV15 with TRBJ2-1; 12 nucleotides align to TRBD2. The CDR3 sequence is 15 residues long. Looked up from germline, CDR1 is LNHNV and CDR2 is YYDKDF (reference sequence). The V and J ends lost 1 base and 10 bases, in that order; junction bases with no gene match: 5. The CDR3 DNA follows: TGTGCCACCAGCAGAGGACTAGCGGGAGCCGGGGAGCAGTTCTTC. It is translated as CATSRGLAGAGEQFF. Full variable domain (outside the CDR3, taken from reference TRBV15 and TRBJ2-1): DAMVIQNPRYQVTQFGKPVTLSCSQTLNHNVMYWYQQKSSQAPKLLFHYYDKDFNNEADTPDNFQSRRPNTSFCFLDIRSPGLGDTAMYLCATSRGLAGAGEQFFGPGTRLTVL.

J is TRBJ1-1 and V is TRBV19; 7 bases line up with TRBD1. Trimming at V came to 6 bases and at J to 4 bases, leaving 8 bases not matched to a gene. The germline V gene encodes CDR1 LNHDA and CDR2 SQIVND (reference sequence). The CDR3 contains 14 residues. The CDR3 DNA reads TGTGCCAGTAGACTCGGGACAGCTTCCACTGAAGCTTTCTTT. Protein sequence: CASRLGTASTEAFF.

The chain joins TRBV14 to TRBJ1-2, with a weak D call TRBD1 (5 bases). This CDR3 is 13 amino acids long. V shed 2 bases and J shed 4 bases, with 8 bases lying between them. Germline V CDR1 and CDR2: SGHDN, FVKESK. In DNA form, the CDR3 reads TGTGCCAGCAGCCAACAGGGTAGCTATGGCTACACCTTC. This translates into CASSQQGSYGYTF.

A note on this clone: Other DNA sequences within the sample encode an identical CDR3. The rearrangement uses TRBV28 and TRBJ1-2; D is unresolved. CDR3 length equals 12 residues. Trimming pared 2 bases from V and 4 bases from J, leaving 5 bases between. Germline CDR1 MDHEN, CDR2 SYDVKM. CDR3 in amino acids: CASSLTGYGYTF. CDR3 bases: TGTGCCAGCAGTTTAACGGGCTATGGCTACACCTTC.

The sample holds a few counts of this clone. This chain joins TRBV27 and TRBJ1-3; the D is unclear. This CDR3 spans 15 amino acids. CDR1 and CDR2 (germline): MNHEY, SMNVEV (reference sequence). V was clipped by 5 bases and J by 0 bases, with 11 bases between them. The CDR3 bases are TGTGCCAGCAGTAAAAACGGGTACTCTGGAAACACCATATATTTT. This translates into CASSKNGYSGNTIYF.

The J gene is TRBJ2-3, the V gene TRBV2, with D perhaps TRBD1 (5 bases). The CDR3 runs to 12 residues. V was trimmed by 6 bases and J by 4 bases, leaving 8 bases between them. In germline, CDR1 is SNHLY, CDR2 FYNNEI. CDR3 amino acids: CASRGPPDTQYF. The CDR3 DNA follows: TGTGCCAGCAGGGGGCCCCCAGATACGCAGTATTTT. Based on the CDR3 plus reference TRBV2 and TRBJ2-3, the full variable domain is EPEVTQTPSHQVTQMGQEVILRCVPISNHLYFYWYRQILGQKVEFLVSFYNNEISEKSEIFDDQFSVERPDGSNFTLKIRSTKLEDSAMYFCASRGPPDTQYFGPGTRLTVL.

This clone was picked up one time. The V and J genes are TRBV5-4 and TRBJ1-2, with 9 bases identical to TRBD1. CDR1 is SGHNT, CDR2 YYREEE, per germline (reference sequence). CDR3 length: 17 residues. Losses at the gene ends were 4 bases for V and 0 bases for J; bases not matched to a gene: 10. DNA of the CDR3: TGTGCCAGCAGCGGCGGGACAGGGAGGGGGCCTAACTATGGCTACACCTTC. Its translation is CASSGGTGRGPNYGYTF. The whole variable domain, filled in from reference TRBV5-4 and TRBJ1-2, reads ETGVTQSPTHLIKTRGQQVTLRCSSQSGHNTVSWYQQALGQGPQFIFQYYREEENGRGNFPPRFSGLQFPNYSSELNVNALELDDSALYLCASSGGTGRGPNYGYTFGSGTRLTVV.

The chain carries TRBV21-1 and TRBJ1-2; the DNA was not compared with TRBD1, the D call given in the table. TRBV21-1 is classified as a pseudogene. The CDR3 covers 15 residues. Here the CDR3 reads CASSGQGGSRYGYTF. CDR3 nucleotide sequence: TGTGCCAGCAGCGGTCAAGGGGGTAGTAGGTATGGCTACACCTTC.

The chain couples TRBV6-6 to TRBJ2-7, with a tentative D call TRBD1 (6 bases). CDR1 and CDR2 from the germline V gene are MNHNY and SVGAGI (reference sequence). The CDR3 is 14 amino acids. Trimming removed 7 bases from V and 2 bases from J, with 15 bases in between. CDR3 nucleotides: TGTGCCAGCACCTCAACAGGGTGGGCCTACGAGCAGTACTTC. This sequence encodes CASTSTGWAYEQYF.

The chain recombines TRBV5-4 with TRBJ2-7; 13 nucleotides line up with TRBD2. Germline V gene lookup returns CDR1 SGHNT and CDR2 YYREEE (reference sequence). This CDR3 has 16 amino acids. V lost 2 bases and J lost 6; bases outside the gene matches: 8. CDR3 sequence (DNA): TGTGCCAGCAGCTTTCCAAAGGGGACTAGCGGGACCGAGCAGTACTTC. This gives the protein CASSFPKGTSGTEQYF.

The CDR3 sequence: CASGGAQPYNEQFF. CDR3 nucleotide sequence: TGCGCCAGCGGGGGGGCTCAACCTTACAATGAGCAGTTCTTC. The rearrangement links TRBV5-1 to TRBJ2-1, with a weak D call TRBD2 (7 bases). The CDR3 has 14 residues. Germline CDR1 is SGHRS and CDR2 is YFSETQ. Trimming left V 7 bases short and J 4 bases short, with 15 bases between.

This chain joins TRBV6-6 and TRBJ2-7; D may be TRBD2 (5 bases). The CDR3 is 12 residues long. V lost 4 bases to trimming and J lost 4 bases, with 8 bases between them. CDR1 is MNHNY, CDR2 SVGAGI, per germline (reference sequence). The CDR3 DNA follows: TGTGCCAGCAGTTCCACTAGTTACGAGCAGTACTTC. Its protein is CASSSTSYEQYF.

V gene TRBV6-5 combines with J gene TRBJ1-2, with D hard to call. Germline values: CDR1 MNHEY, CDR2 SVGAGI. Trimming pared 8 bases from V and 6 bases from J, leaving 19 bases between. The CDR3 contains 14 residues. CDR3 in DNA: TGTGCCAGCGGGGTTCTTGAGTTTAAGGATGGCTACACCTTC. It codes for CASGVLEFKDGYTF.

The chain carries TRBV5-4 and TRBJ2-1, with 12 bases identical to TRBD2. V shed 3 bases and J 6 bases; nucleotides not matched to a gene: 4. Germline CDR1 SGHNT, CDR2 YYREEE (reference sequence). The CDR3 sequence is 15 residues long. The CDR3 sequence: CASSSRLAGANEQFF. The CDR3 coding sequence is TGTGCCAGCAGCTCAAGACTAGCGGGAGCCAATGAGCAGTTCTTC.

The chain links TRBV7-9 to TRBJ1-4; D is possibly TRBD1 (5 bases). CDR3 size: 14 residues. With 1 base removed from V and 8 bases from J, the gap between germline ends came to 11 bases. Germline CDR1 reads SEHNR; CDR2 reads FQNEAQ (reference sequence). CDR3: CASSLGGSREKLFF. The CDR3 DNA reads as TGTGCCAGCAGCTTAGGGGGCTCGAGGGAAAAACTGTTTTTT.

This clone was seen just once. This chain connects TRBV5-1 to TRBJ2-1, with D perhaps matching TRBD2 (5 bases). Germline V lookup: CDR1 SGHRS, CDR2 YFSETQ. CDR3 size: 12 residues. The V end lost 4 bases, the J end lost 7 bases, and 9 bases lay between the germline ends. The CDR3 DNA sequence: TGCGCCAGCAGCCCCGCGGGTAATGAGCAGTTCTTC. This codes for CASSPAGNEQFF.

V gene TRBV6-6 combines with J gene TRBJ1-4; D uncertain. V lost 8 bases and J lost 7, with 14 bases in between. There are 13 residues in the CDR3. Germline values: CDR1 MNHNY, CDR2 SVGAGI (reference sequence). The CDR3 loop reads CASRGGSGEKLFF. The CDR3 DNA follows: TGTGCCAGCCGTGGTGGATCGGGTGAAAAACTGTTTTTT.

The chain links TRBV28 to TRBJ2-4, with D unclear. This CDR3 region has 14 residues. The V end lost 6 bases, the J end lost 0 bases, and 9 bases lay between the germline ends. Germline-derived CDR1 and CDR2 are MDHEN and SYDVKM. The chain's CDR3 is CASRYGLAKNIQYF. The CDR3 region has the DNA TGTGCCAGCAGGTACGGATTAGCCAAAAACATTCAGTACTTC.

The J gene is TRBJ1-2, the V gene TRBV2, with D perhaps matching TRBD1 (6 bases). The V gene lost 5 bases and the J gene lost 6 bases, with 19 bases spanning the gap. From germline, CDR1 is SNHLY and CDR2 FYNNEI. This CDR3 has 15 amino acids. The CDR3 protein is CASSLTYGTNHGYTF. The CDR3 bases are TGTGCCAGCAGTCTTACATACGGGACAAACCATGGCTACACCTTC. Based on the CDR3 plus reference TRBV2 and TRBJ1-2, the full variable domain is EPEVTQTPSHQVTQMGQEVILRCVPISNHLYFYWYRQILGQKVEFLVSFYNNEISEKSEIFDDQFSVERPDGSNFTLKIRSTKLEDSAMYFCASSLTYGTNHGYTFGSGTRLTVV.

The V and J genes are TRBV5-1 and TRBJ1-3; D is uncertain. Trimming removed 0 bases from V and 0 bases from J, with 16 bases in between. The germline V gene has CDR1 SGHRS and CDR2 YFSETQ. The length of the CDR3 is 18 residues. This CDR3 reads CASSLAGSSILSGNTIYF. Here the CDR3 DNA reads TGCGCCAGCAGCTTGGCTGGTTCCAGTATTCTCTCTGGAAACACCATATATTTT.

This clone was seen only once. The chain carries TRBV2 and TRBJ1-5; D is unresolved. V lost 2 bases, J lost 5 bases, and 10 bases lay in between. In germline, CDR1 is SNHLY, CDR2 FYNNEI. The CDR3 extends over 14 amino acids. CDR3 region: CASSERTEYQPQHF. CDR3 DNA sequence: TGTGCCAGCAGTGAAAGAACGGAATATCAGCCCCAGCATTTT.

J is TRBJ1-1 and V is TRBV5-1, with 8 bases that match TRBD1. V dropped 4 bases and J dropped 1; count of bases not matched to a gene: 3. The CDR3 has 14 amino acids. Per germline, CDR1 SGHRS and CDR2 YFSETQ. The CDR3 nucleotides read TGCGCCAGCAGCAAGGGACAGGCGAACACTGAAGCTTTCTTT. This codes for CASSKGQANTEAFF. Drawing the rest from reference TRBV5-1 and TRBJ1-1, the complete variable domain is KAGVTQTPRYLIKTRGQQVTLSCSPISGHRSVSWYQQTPGQGLQFLFEYFSETQRNKGNFPGRFSGRQFSNSRSEMNVSTLELGDSALYLCASSKGQANTEAFFGQGTRLTVV.

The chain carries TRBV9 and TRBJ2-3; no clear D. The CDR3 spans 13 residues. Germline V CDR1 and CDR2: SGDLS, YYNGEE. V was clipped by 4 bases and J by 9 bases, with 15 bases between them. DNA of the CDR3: TGTGCCAGCAGCTCCTACGAGGCAAGGACGCAGTATTTT. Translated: CASSSYEARTQYF.

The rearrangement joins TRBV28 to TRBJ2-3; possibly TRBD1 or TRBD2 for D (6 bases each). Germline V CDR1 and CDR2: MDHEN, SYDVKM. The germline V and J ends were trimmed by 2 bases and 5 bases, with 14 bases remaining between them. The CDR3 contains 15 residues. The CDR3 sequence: CASSLQAGGRDTQYF. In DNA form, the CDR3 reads TGTGCCAGCAGTTTACAGGCCGGGGGCAGAGATACGCAGTATTTT.

As DNA, the CDR3 is TGTGCCAGCAGTCTCAGGGGTGGGAATCAGCCCCAGCATTTT. Its translation: CASSLRGGNQPQHF. V gene TRBV6-5 combines with J gene TRBJ1-5, with a tentative D call TRBD1 (6 bases). The CDR3 has 14 amino acids. The germline gives CDR1 MNHEY, CDR2 SVGAGI. Trimming removed 5 bases at V and 4 bases at J, with 12 bases between.

In DNA, the CDR3 is TGCGCCAGCAGCACGATGACTAGCGGGAGATCCGGTGAGCAGTTCTTC. Translation gives CASSTMTSGRSGEQFF. This chain links TRBV5-1 with TRBJ2-1; 12 bases match TRBD2. V lost 4 bases and J lost 9; bases outside the gene matches: 11. The CDR3 is 16 residues long. CDR1 SGHRS and CDR2 YFSETQ come from the germline V gene.